This T cell receptor beta chain is drawn from a study of T-cell memory formation after mild COVID-19. Study in general: Clustering of TCRs was largely donor specific. Findings and caveats of the study: Mostly located in CM and EM were contracting CD4+ clones, with contracting CD8+ clones located in EMRA. Cross-reactive memory apparently joined, as some responding clones appeared in pre-infection memory.

V was trimmed by 0 bases and J by 0 bases, leaving 9 bases between them. This CDR3 has 15 residues. Germline V lookup: CDR1 SGDLS, CDR2 YYNGEE. TCRdb ran MiXCR on the 5' RACE reads and lists one entry per CDR3 protein. This sample yields roughly 580,000 distinct CDR3 sequences, of which 18% are seen a single time; around 12% belongs to the top ten. To note about this clonotype: Its antigen is unknown.

Sequencing input: PBMCs or a T cell subset sorted from them (not recorded which). This clonotype was sampled from an adult woman who had mild COVID-19 (a few samples of this study predate the infection). Cell type and time point are not known. J is TRBJ2-5 and V is TRBV9; possibly TRBD1 for D (5 bases). CDR3 in amino acids: CASSVEDTYQETQYF. The CDR3, as DNA: TGTGCCAGCAGCGTAGAGGACACGTACCAAGAGACCCAGTACTTC.